This TCR beta chain was sequenced in a study of sequential checkpoint blockade in melanoma. Study overall: Both treatment sequences were followed by maintenance nivolumab.

The V and J ends lost 5 bases and 9 bases respectively, with 18 bases between them. The germline CDR1 and CDR2 sequences are SGHDT and YYEEEE. The length of the CDR3 is 14 residues. Libraries were prepared by immunoSEQ multiplex PCR; TCRdb keeps only in-frame clonotypes and omits some of them. The profile shows tens of thousands of clones, around 65% of them singletons. The treatment is: randomized to nivolumab then ipilimumab (arm A) or the reverse (arm B). The source material was CD8+ T cells sorted from blood (inferred from file names), sampled from a patient given nivolumab and ipilimumab in sequence. The receptor's source is a human donor with melanoma. The chain couples TRBV5-6 to TRBJ1-5, with D hard to call. For the CDR3, the DNA is TGTGCCAGCAGAGCTTCGGGTTCTGGTTTGCCCCAGCATTTT. It is translated as CASRASGSGLPQHF.